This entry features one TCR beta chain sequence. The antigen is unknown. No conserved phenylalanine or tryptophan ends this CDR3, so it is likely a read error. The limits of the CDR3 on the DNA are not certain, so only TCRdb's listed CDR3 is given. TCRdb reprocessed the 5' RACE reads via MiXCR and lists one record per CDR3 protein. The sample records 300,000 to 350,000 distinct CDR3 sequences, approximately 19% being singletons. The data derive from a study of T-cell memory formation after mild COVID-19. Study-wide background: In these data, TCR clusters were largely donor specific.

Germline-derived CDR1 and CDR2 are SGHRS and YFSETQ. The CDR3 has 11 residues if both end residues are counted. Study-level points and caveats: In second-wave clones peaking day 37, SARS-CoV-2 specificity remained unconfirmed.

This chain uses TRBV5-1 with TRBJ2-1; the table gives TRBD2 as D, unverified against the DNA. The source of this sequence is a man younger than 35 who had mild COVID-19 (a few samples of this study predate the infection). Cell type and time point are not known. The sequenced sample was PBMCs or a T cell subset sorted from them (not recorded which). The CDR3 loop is CATQGPRNIIG.